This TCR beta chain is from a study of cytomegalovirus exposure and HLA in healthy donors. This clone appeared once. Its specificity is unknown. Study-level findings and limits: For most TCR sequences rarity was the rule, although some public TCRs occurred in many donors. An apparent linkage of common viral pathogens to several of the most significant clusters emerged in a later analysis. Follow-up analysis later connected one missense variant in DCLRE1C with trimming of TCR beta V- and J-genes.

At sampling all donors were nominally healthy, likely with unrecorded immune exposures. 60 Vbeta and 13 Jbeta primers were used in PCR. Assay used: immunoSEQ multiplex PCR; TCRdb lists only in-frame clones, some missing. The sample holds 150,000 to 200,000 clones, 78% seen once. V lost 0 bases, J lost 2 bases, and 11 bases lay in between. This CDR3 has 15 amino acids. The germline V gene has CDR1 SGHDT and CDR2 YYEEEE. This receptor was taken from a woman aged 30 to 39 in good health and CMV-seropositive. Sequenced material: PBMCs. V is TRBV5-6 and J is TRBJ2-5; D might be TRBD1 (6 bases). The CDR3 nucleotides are TGTGCCAGCAGCTTGGTAAGGGGACAACAAGAGACCCAGTACTTC. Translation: CASSLVRGQQETQYF.